This entry lists 23 T cell receptor beta chains sequenced from one sample in a study of T cells in localized non-small cell lung cancer. Assay used: immunoSEQ multiplex PCR; TCRdb lists only in-frame clones, some missing. The sample contains roughly 33,000 clones, 88% of which appear only once. The source material was peripheral blood, sampled before any cancer treatment. The receptors come from a woman aged 35 to 69 with stage I lung adenocarcinoma.

The chain employs TRBV6-5 and TRBJ1-5; tentative D call: TRBD1 (6 bases). CDR1 and CDR2 from the germline V gene are MNHEY and SVGAGI. The CDR3 loop spans 15 amino acids. Trimming pared 0 bases from V and 9 bases from J, leaving 15 bases between. CDR3 DNA sequence: TGTGCCAGCAGTTACTCTTACAGGGCGGATGTGCCCCAGCATTTT. It specifies CASSYSYRADVPQHF.

The chain has TRBV5-4 and TRBJ2-7; D ambiguous. Trimming took off 0 bases at V and 6 bases at J, with 4 bases between the two ends. Germline loops: CDR1 SGHNT, CDR2 YYREEE (reference sequence). The CDR3 is made up of 11 amino acids. The CDR3 DNA reads TGTGCCAGCAGCTTGGGACGCGAGCAGTACTTC. This codes for CASSLGREQYF.

The rearrangement links TRBV6-6 to TRBJ1-1; D possibly corresponds to TRBD1 (5 bases). The V end lost 2 bases, the J end lost 3 bases, and 10 bases lay between the germline ends. This CDR3 is 14 amino acids long. Germline lookup yields CDR1 MNHNY and CDR2 SVGAGI (reference sequence). The CDR3 sequence: CASSYLRDHTEAFF. CDR3 bases: TGTGCCAGCAGTTACCTCCGGGACCACACTGAAGCTTTCTTT.

This chain uses TRBV21-1 with TRBJ1-1; the table's D call of TRBD1 was not tested on the DNA. TRBV21-1 is a pseudogene. The CDR3 sequence is 13 residues long. This CDR3 reads CASRTFLNTEAFF. CDR3 nucleotides: TGTGCCAGCAGGACATTCTTGAACACTGAAGCTTTCTTT.

This clone was seen once. V is TRBV5-6 and J is TRBJ2-3, with 13 bases aligning to TRBD2. The CDR3 runs to 18 residues. The trim removed 3 bases at V and 0 bases at J, leaving 7 bases unmatched. CDR1 and CDR2 from the germline V gene are SGHDT and YYEEEE. This CDR3 is CASSSRTSGGFSTDTQYF. The CDR3 region has the DNA TGTGCCAGCAGCTCACGGACTAGCGGGGGCTTTAGCACAGATACGCAGTATTTT. Complete variable domain (other parts from reference TRBV5-6 and TRBJ2-3): DAGVTQSPTHLIKTRGQQVTLRCSPKSGHDTVSWYQQALGQGPQFIFQYYEEEERQRGNFPDRFSGHQFPNYSSELNVNALLLGDSALYLCASSSRTSGGFSTDTQYFGPGTRLTVL.

The chain joins TRBV5-5 to TRBJ1-5; D ambiguous. The CDR3 covers 16 residues. V shed 4 bases and J shed 0 bases, with 14 bases lying between them. CDR1 is SGHKS and CDR2 is YYEKEE in the germline V gene (reference sequence). CDR3 sequence (DNA): TGTGCCAGCAGCCCAAGGTTACAGAATAGCAATCAGCCCCAGCATTTT. This translates into CASSPRLQNSNQPQHF.

The chain has TRBV7-8 and TRBJ1-1, with D unclear. Looked up from germline, CDR1 is SGHVS and CDR2 is FQNEAQ. The CDR3 runs 16 residues. Trimming cost V 2 bases and J 0 bases, with 13 bases left between them. CDR3 protein: CASSLSTKGMNTEAFF. DNA for the CDR3: TGTGCCAGCAGCTTAAGCACCAAGGGCATGAACACTGAAGCTTTCTTT.

The chain is built from TRBV29-1 and TRBJ2-7; a weak D match, TRBD2 (7 bases). V was trimmed by 2 bases and J by 3 bases, leaving 14 bases between them. The CDR3 loop spans 14 amino acids. The V gene's germline CDR1 is SQVTM and CDR2 ANQGSEA. CDR3 DNA: TGCAGCGTTGAAACAACAGGGAGGGGCTACGAGCAGTACTTC. Protein sequence: CSVETTGRGYEQYF.

The V call is TRBV7-2, the J call TRBJ2-3; possibly TRBD1 or TRBD2 for D (5 bases each). V dropped 4 bases and J dropped 5 bases, with 16 bases sitting between them. Germline CDR1 reads SGHTA; CDR2 reads FQGNSA. The CDR3 is made up of 15 amino acids. The CDR3 loop reads CASSSLGERGDTQYF. The DNA for the CDR3 is TGTGCCAGCAGCTCATTGGGGGAACGAGGAGATACGCAGTATTTT.

The chain is built from TRBV4-3 and TRBJ2-3; D is ambiguous. The V and J ends lost 1 base and 2 bases respectively, with 16 bases between them. The CDR3 runs 17 residues. Looked up from germline, CDR1 is LGHNA and CDR2 is YSLEER. Written as DNA, the CDR3 is TGCGCCAGCAGCCAAGCAGGCTTAGACGGAGCCACAGATACGCAGTATTTT. It encodes CASSQAGLDGATDTQYF.

This rearrangement joins TRBV27 to TRBJ1-1, with 11 bases matching TRBD1. The CDR3 totals 18 residues. Germline loops: CDR1 MNHEY, CDR2 SMNVEV (reference sequence). V was pared by 5 bases and J by 3 bases, with 14 bases of the junction left unmatched. CDR3: CASSLKRTGGIVYTEAFF. The CDR3 region has the DNA TGTGCCAGCAGTCTAAAGAGGACAGGGGGCATTGTGTACACTGAAGCTTTCTTT.

The chain uses TRBV9 and TRBJ1-2, with D unclear. The V end was cut by 0 bases, the J end by 2 bases, with 11 bases between. Per germline, CDR1 SGDLS and CDR2 YYNGEE. The CDR3 runs to 15 residues. The CDR3 sequence is CASSVGGQINYGYTF. DNA for the CDR3: TGTGCCAGCAGCGTAGGTGGGCAGATCAACTATGGCTACACCTTC.

The chain has TRBV6-4 and TRBJ1-1, with a tentative D call TRBD1 (5 bases). Trimming took off 0 bases at V and 3 bases at J, with 5 bases between the two ends. This CDR3 comprises 13 residues. Germline V gene sequence: CDR1 MRHNA, CDR2 SNTAGT. The CDR3 region has the DNA TGTGCCAGCAGTGACTCGGGACACACTGAAGCTTTCTTT. This sequence encodes CASSDSGHTEAFF.

CDR3 DNA: TGCGCCAGCAGCCAAGAAGGGTCAGGGGCCTACGAGCAGTACTTC. Residues: CASSQEGSGAYEQYF. The chain combines TRBV4-1 with TRBJ2-7; possible D gene TRBD1, 6 bases. Germline values: CDR1 MGHRA, CDR2 YSYEKL. CDR3 length equals 15 residues. With 0 bases removed from V and 2 bases from J, the gap between germline ends came to 11 bases.

The J gene is TRBJ2-7, the V gene TRBV4-2, with 9 bases lining up with TRBD2. The CDR3 is 16 residues long. Germline V CDR1 and CDR2: LGHNA, YNFKEQ. Trimming cost V 0 bases and J 4 bases; bases outside gene matches: 7. The DNA of the CDR3 is TGTGCCAGCAGCCAAGACCTGGCTAGCGGGGTGTACGAGCAGTACTTC. Amino acid sequence: CASSQDLASGVYEQYF.

The J gene is TRBJ1-1, the V gene TRBV5-1; D not certain. This CDR3 spans 12 amino acids. Germline CDR1 is SGHRS and CDR2 is YFSETQ. V was shortened by 0 bases and J by 7 bases, with 7 bases between the two germline ends. CDR3 in DNA: TGCGCCAGCAGCTTGGCGGGCGGTGAAGCTTTCTTT. Its translation: CASSLAGGEAFF.

For this clone: The germline gene is not matched at one end of the junction; a read error may be the cause. The genes are TRBV7-7 and TRBJ1-3; unclear D gene. The CDR3 loop spans 14 amino acids. Germline lookup yields CDR1 SSHAT and CDR2 FNYEAQ (reference sequence). CDR3 bases: TGTGCTAGCAGCTTAGCGGGAGCCGGAAACACCATATATTTT. Its translation: CASSLAGAGNTIYF.

This clone showed up just once. The CDR3 nucleotides are TGTGCCATCAGTGTCGGGGGGGACTCCTACAATGAGCAGTTCTTC. This sequence encodes CAISVGGDSYNEQFF. The rearrangement uses TRBV10-3 and TRBJ2-1; 8 bases are a match to TRBD2. The germline V gene has CDR1 ENHRY and CDR2 SYGVKD. With 4 bases clipped from V and 0 bases from J, the junction kept 2 bases outside the gene matches. The CDR3 runs 15 residues.

V usage is TRBV7-2 and J usage is TRBJ2-7, with 12 bases matching TRBD1. The germline V gene encodes CDR1 SGHTA and CDR2 FQGNSA. The CDR3 consists of 16 residues. The ends lost 5 bases at V and 2 bases at J; junction bases unmatched: 7. The CDR3 sequence is CASSPRGTGGAYEQYF. Written as DNA, the CDR3 is TGTGCCAGCAGCCCCAGGGGGACAGGGGGCGCCTACGAGCAGTACTTC.

This clone has just one count. The chain joins TRBV20-1 to TRBJ1-2, with D uncertain. Deletions cut 4 bases from V and 7 bases from J, with 10 bases between. The CDR3 has 11 residues. CDR1 and CDR2 (germline): DFQATT, SNEGSKA (reference sequence). The CDR3 nucleotides are TGCAGTGCTAACAGCCTGGTTGGCTACACCTTC. It specifies CSANSLVGYTF.

The table lists this clone with a count of one. The chain carries TRBV11-2 and TRBJ2-7, with 7 nucleotides matching TRBD2. This CDR3 spans 14 amino acids. V shed 1 base and J 4 bases; nucleotides not matched to a gene: 4. Germline lookup yields CDR1 SGHAT and CDR2 FQNNGV. DNA for the CDR3: TGTGCCAGCAGCTTAGCGGGGGGACCGTACGAGCAGTACTTC. It is translated as CASSLAGGPYEQYF. Combining the CDR3 with reference TRBV11-2 and TRBJ2-7 gives the whole variable domain EAGVAQSPRYKIIEKRQSVAFWCNPISGHATLYWYQQILGQGPKLLIQFQNNGVVDDSQLPKDRFSAERLKGVDSTLKIQPAKLEDSAVYLCASSLAGGPYEQYFGPGTRLTVT.

This clone appeared once. The chain combines TRBV9 with TRBJ1-3, with D unresolved. From germline, CDR1 is SGDLS and CDR2 YYNGEE. V was pared by 2 bases and J by 2 bases, with 17 bases between. The CDR3 has 17 amino acids. The DNA for the CDR3 is TGTGCCAGCAGCGTCGGGGTTGGCAGTTCAACTGGAAACACCATATATTTT. Its protein product is CASSVGVGSSTGNTIYF.

The rearrangement links TRBV19 to TRBJ1-2; 9 nucleotides agree with TRBD1. This CDR3 is 14 amino acids long. Trimming removed 8 bases from V and 2 bases from J; junction bases left unmatched: 6. Per the germline V gene, CDR1 is LNHDA and CDR2 is SQIVND (reference sequence). The CDR3 loop reads CASQTGTGNYGYTF. The CDR3 nucleotides read TGTGCCAGTCAAACCGGGACAGGGAACTATGGCTACACCTTC.